The entry below gives a single T cell receptor (beta chain) sequence along with its context. Its antigen is not known. This specimen belongs to a study of cytomegalovirus exposure and HLA in healthy donors. Looking at the study overall: An analysis done earlier identified more than 90 million unique TCR beta sequences from 150 million to 200 million T cells.

Study-level findings and limits: Cytomegalovirus status, reportedly, was diagnosed with high specificity and sensitivity by the classifier.

In the PCR, 60 Vbeta and 13 Jbeta primers were used. Measured with immunoSEQ multiplex PCR; TCRdb has only the in-frame clones, and not every one. The sample yields 90,000 to 150,000 clones, 74% seen once. Sequencing was done on a sample of PBMCs. The TCR comes from a human donor in good health.

In DNA, the CDR3 is TGTGCCAGCAGCGTAGCCTCGGGACTAGCGGGGGGGCGCTGGGGTCTACAAGAGACCCAGTACTTC. Protein product: CASSVASGLAGGRWGLQETQYF. This chain connects TRBV9 to TRBJ2-5, with 16 bases identical to TRBD2. Looked up from germline, CDR1 is SGDLS and CDR2 is YYNGEE. This CDR3 comprises 22 residues. Trimming cost V 0 bases and J 2 bases; bases outside gene matches: 16.